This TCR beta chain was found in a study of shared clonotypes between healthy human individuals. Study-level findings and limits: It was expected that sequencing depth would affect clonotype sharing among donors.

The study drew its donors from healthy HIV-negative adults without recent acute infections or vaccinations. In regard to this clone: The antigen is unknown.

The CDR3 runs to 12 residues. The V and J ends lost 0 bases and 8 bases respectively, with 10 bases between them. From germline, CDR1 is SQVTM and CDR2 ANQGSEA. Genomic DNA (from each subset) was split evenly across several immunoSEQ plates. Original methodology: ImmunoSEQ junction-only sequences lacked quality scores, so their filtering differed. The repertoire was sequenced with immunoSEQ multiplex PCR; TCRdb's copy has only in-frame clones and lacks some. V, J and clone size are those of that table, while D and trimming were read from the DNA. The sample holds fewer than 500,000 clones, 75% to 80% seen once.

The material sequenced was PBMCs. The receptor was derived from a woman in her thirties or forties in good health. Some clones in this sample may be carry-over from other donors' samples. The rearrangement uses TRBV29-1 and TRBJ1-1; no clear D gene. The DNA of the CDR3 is TGCAGCGTTGAAGACCCGGGGTTGGAAGCTTTCTTT. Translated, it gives CSVEDPGLEAFF.